The 14 T cell receptor beta chains below come from one sample, sequenced in a study of CD4 T cells in relation to SARS-CoV-2 and coronaviruses (dated by TCRdb to the early 2020s). The protocol used for the library was the immunoSEQ multiplex PCR assay. The table comes from immuneACCESS by way of TCRdb, which keeps in-frame sequences with V and J called. Part of the clones is missing from these tables; in studies checked, under half for an unresolved V gene and the rest for unknown reasons. The sample has some 44,000 clones on record, about four fifths of them singletons. The ten largest clones take up around 1.4% of the sample. Antigen specificity for these receptors is unknown. The sequenced material came from naive CD4+ T cells from PBMCs, cultured in vitro. The sample's cell subset or site label is to be understood as: naive CD4+ T cells isolated by negative enrichment. All receptors come from an adult with COVID-19.

V and J are TRBV4-2 and TRBJ2-6, with 8 nucleotides matching TRBD2. The V and J ends lost 4 bases and 3 bases, in that order; junction bases with no gene match: 8. Looked up from germline, CDR1 is LGHNA and CDR2 is YNFKEQ. CDR3 size: 17 residues. CDR3 in DNA: TGTGCCAGCAGCCGGCACGGGAGGGCGGATGGGGCCAACGTCCTGACTTTC. Residues: CASSRHGRADGANVLTF.

In DNA, the CDR3 is TGTGCCAGCAGCTCAAGTCTCGACAGGGTGAGACAAGAGACCCAGTACTTC. It translates to CASSSSLDRVRQETQYF. The chain joins TRBV13 to TRBJ2-5; 7 bases agree with TRBD1. This CDR3 has 17 residues. V trimming: 4 bases; J trimming: 2 bases; junction bases outside the gene matches: 13. Germline CDR1 is PRHDT and CDR2 is FYEKMQ (reference sequence). The full variable domain, in which reference TRBV13 and TRBJ2-5 provide the parts outside the CDR3, is AAGVIQSPRHLIKEKRETATLKCYPIPRHDTVYWYQQGPGQDPQFLISFYEKMQSDKGSIPDRFSAQQFSDYHSELNMSSLELGDSALYFCASSSSLDRVRQETQYFGPGTRLLVL.

This chain uses TRBV27 with TRBJ2-7; perhaps TRBD2 as D (5 bases). V was trimmed by 3 bases and J by 2 bases, leaving 14 bases between them. Germline CDR1 and CDR2: MNHEY and SMNVEV (reference sequence). This CDR3 spans 15 amino acids. For the CDR3, the DNA is TGTGCCAGCAGTTTTTTCGCGGGTAACGCCTACGAGCAGTACTTC. Encoded protein: CASSFFAGNAYEQYF.

V is TRBV11-2 and J is TRBJ1-5, with unresolved D. Germline V gene lookup returns CDR1 SGHAT and CDR2 FQNNGV. CDR3 size: 15 residues. Trimming shortened V by 5 bases and J by 2 bases, and 13 bases separated the two germline ends. In DNA, the CDR3 is TGTGCCAGCAGCAAAGGAGGTTTAGGCAATCAGCCCCAGCATTTT. It encodes CASSKGGLGNQPQHF.

The chain carries TRBV19 and TRBJ2-7; maybe TRBD1 (5 bases). Germline CDR1 reads LNHDA; CDR2 reads SQIVND (reference sequence). The CDR3 has 16 residues. The germline V and J ends were trimmed by 1 base and 3 bases, with 16 bases remaining between them. The CDR3 is CASSIGVAVGVYEQYF. CDR3 DNA sequence: TGTGCCAGTAGTATAGGGGTAGCCGTAGGGGTCTACGAGCAGTACTTC.

The chain employs TRBV5-1 and TRBJ1-2; D not resolved. CDR1 is SGHRS, CDR2 YFSETQ, per germline. The V gene lost 1 base and the J gene lost 8 bases, with 18 bases spanning the gap. This CDR3 region has 15 residues. The CDR3, as DNA: TGCGCCAGCAGCTTGTTGGTTCTGGGAAGTAGCGGCTACACCTTC. Translation gives CASSLLVLGSSGYTF.

This rearrangement joins TRBV5-1 to TRBJ2-7, with a weak D call TRBD1 (6 bases). CDR1 is SGHRS, CDR2 YFSETQ, per germline. Trimming removed 3 bases at V and 6 bases at J, with 16 bases between. CDR3 length: 14 amino acids. This chain's CDR3 is CASSSLTGSTEQYF. In nucleotides, the CDR3 is TGCGCCAGCAGCTCACTTACAGGGTCGACCGAGCAGTACTTC.

The chain uses TRBV3-1 (or the pseudogene TRBV3-2) and TRBJ2-1; maybe TRBD2 (6 bases). Per the germline V gene, CDR1 is LGHDT and CDR2 is YNNKEL (reference sequence). The CDR3 spans 16 residues. Trimming took 0 bases from V and 5 from J, leaving 14 bases between them. The CDR3: CASSQEVEGKHNEQFF. The CDR3 nucleotides read TGTGCCAGCAGCCAAGAAGTGGAGGGAAAGCACAATGAGCAGTTCTTC.

This chain connects TRBV5-1 to TRBJ2-1; D could derive from TRBD1 or TRBD2 (7 bases each). Looked up from germline, CDR1 is SGHRS and CDR2 is YFSETQ. This CDR3 is 15 amino acids long. Trimming stripped 4 bases from V and 5 bases from J, with 16 bases between. Here the CDR3 reads CASSVSQGGNNEQFF. The DNA of the CDR3 is TGCGCCAGCAGCGTCTCCCAGGGGGGGAACAATGAGCAGTTCTTC.

The chain uses TRBV19 and TRBJ1-1, with 8 bases lining up with TRBD1. J lost 3 bases, V lost 3 bases, and 9 bases had no gene match. The length of the CDR3 is 16 residues. Germline CDR1 is LNHDA and CDR2 is SQIVND (reference sequence). In nucleotides, the CDR3 is TGTGCCAGTAGTATGGGGACAGGTGGGGCGGACACTGAAGCTTTCTTT. It is translated as CASSMGTGGADTEAFF.

The chain uses TRBV5-1 and TRBJ2-5, with D perhaps matching TRBD2 (6 bases). Looked up from germline, CDR1 is SGHRS and CDR2 is YFSETQ. The V gene lost 0 bases and the J gene lost 5 bases, with 17 bases spanning the gap. This CDR3 is 16 amino acids long. The CDR3 bases are TGCGCCAGCAGCTTGGCAGGCGGCAGCCGGGAGGAGACCCAGTACTTC. It is translated as CASSLAGGSREETQYF.

In this sample, this clone turned up once. The genes are TRBV27 and TRBJ1-2; 10 bases are a match to TRBD1. CDR1 is MNHEY and CDR2 is SMNVEV in the germline V gene (reference sequence). With 8 bases clipped from V and 6 bases from J, the junction kept 15 bases outside the gene matches. There are 16 residues in the CDR3. This chain's CDR3 is CASGLSPFGTGDGYTF. The CDR3, as DNA: TGTGCCAGCGGATTAAGCCCCTTCGGGACAGGGGATGGCTACACCTTC.

J is TRBJ2-6 and V is TRBV7-9; D is unclear. The V end lost 5 bases, the J end lost 0 bases, and 8 bases lay between the germline ends. The CDR3 runs to 15 residues. Germline assignment: CDR1 SEHNR and CDR2 FQNEAQ (reference sequence). DNA of the CDR3: TGTGCCAGCAGCCCGCCCGACTCTGGGGCCAACGTCCTGACTTTC. Encoded protein: CASSPPDSGANVLTF.

The chain joins TRBV7-9 to TRBJ2-7; the D gene is possibly TRBD2 (5 bases). This CDR3 comprises 13 residues. Germline CDR1 SEHNR, CDR2 FQNEAQ (reference sequence). Trimming cost V 6 bases and J 0 bases, with 9 bases left between them. The CDR3 DNA is TGTGCCAGCAGTTCTGAGGGCTCCTACGAGCAGTACTTC. Translated, it gives CASSSEGSYEQYF.